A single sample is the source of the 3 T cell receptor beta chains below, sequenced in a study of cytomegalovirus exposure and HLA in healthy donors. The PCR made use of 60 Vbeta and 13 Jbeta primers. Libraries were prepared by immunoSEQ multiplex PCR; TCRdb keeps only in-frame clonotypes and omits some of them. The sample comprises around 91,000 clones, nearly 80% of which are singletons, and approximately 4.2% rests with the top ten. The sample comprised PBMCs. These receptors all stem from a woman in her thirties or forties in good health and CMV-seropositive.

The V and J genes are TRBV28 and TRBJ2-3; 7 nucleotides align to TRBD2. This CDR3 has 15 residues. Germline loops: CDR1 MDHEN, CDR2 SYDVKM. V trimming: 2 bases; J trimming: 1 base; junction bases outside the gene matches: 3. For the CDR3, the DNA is TGTGCCAGCAGTTTAGGCGGGAGCGGCACAGATACGCAGTATTTT. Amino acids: CASSLGGSGTDTQYF.

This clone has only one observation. The CDR3 region is CASSQGTYGYTF. CDR3 sequence (DNA): TGTGCCAGCAGTCAGGGAACCTATGGCTACACCTTC. The chain joins TRBV2 to TRBJ1-2, with TRBD1 as a possible D gene (5 bases). Germline CDR1 reads SNHLY; CDR2 reads FYNNEI. Trimming stripped 5 bases from V and 4 bases from J, with 8 bases between. CDR3 length equals 12 residues.

The CDR3: CASSGTTSEQYF. For the CDR3, the DNA is TGTGCCAGCAGCGGCACTACTAGCGAGCAGTACTTC. This rearrangement joins TRBV4-2 to TRBJ2-5; TRBD2 might be the D (5 bases). The J call could be wrong; TRBJ2-7 is a better fit for the DNA end. The CDR3 is 12 residues long. Germline V gene lookup returns CDR1 LGHNA and CDR2 YNFKEQ.